Shown below are 18 T cell receptor beta chains from a single sample sequenced in a study of blood T cell repertoires in COVID-19. Sequencing was performed with immunoSEQ multiplex PCR; in TCRdb, only in-frame clones are kept and a portion is missing. The table lists roughly 340,000 clones, 87% of them singletons. Sequencing used peripheral blood. These receptors were obtained from a woman in her forties or fifties with COVID-19, enrolled during active disease.

CDR3 DNA: TGTGCCAGCAGCTTGTACGGGACAGGGGACAATGAGCAGTTCTTC. Its protein is CASSLYGTGDNEQFF. The J gene is TRBJ2-1, the V gene TRBV11-3; TRBD1 aligns across 10 bases. Germline V lookup: CDR1 SGHNT, CDR2 YENEEA. The CDR3 loop spans 15 amino acids. V dropped 3 bases and J dropped 5; count of bases not matched to a gene: 4. The full variable domain, in which reference TRBV11-3 and TRBJ2-1 provide the parts outside the CDR3, is EAGVVQSPRYKIIEKKQPVAFWCNPISGHNTLYWYLQNLGQGPELLIRYENEEAVDDSQLPKDRFSAERLKGVDSTLKIQPAELGDSAVYLCASSLYGTGDNEQFFGPGTRLTVL.

V gene TRBV7-2 combines with J gene TRBJ2-3; possible D gene TRBD2, 6 bases. The CDR3 totals 15 residues. CDR1 is SGHTA and CDR2 is FQGNSA in the germline V gene. V was shortened by 3 bases and J by 0 bases, with 10 bases between the two germline ends. CDR3 protein: CASSFSGTSTDTQYF. Written as DNA, the CDR3 is TGTGCCAGCAGCTTTTCCGGGACTAGCACAGATACGCAGTATTTT.

The chain recombines TRBV18 with TRBJ1-2; D is unclear. From germline, CDR1 is KGHSH and CDR2 LQKENI. This CDR3 is 16 amino acids long. V dropped 4 bases and J dropped 1 base, with 16 bases sitting between them. The DNA for the CDR3 is TGTGCCAGCTCACTCAAAACCTTGACAAGTAACTATGGCTACACCTTC. Translating it yields CASSLKTLTSNYGYTF.

The gene calls are TRBV10-1 and TRBJ1-2, with D perhaps matching TRBD1 (5 bases). V was clipped by 3 bases and J by 7 bases, with 15 bases between them. CDR1 is WNHNN, CDR2 SYGVQD, per germline (reference sequence). This CDR3 has 14 residues. CDR3 nucleotide sequence: TGCGCCAGCAGTGACAGGGTTGGTCTGTTTGGCTACACCTTC. Its protein product is CASSDRVGLFGYTF.

The rearrangement joins TRBV2 to TRBJ2-1; 7 bases are shared with TRBD1. CDR1 SNHLY and CDR2 FYNNEI come from the germline V gene. The CDR3 runs 18 residues. J lost 6 bases, V lost 4 bases, and 18 bases had no gene match. CDR3 nucleotides: TGTGCCAGCAGTGGGGGACAGTTTTCGCGGCCGCAAGGCAATGAGCAGTTCTTC. It translates to CASSGGQFSRPQGNEQFF.

This clone was detected only a few times. V is TRBV19 and J is TRBJ2-1; 7 nucleotides line up with TRBD1. Trimming at V came to 5 bases and at J to 7 bases, leaving 8 bases not matched to a gene. This CDR3 comprises 14 residues. Germline values: CDR1 LNHDA, CDR2 SQIVND (reference sequence). The CDR3 DNA sequence: TGTGCCAGTAGTGCCCGACAGGGCCCAAATGAGCAGTTCTTC. It encodes CASSARQGPNEQFF.

The V and J genes are TRBV9 and TRBJ2-5, with TRBD1 identical over 7 bases. This CDR3 comprises 14 residues. Germline loops: CDR1 SGDLS, CDR2 YYNGEE. V gave up 3 bases and J gave up 3 bases; unmatched junction bases: 5. The CDR3: CASSAPGTEETQYF. CDR3 coding DNA: TGTGCCAGCAGCGCCCCCGGGACAGAAGAGACCCAGTACTTC.

The chain links TRBV27 to TRBJ2-1; unclear D gene. Germline-derived CDR1 and CDR2 are MNHEY and SMNVEV (reference sequence). The CDR3 consists of 13 residues. V lost 6 bases, J lost 4 bases, and 10 bases lay in between. CDR3: CASSTELYNEQFF. As DNA, the CDR3 is TGTGCCAGCAGCACTGAATTGTACAATGAGCAGTTCTTC.

The V gene is TRBV11-3, the J gene TRBJ2-1; 9 positions match TRBD1. CDR1 and CDR2 from the germline V gene are SGHNT and YENEEA. The junction had 4 bases not matched to a gene; V was cut back by 5 bases and J by 2 bases. The CDR3 spans 15 residues. The CDR3: CASSLGDRAYNEQFF. CDR3 DNA sequence: TGTGCCAGCAGCCTCGGGGACAGGGCCTACAATGAGCAGTTCTTC.

The DNA for the CDR3 is TGTGCCAGTAGTATTGGGCGGACACAAGAGACCCAGTACTTC. It codes for CASSIGRTQETQYF. The V gene is TRBV19, the J gene TRBJ2-5; possibly TRBD1 for D (5 bases). The CDR3 contains 14 residues. V was trimmed by 3 bases and J by 2 bases, leaving 10 bases between them. Germline V gene data show CDR1 as LNHDA and CDR2 as SQIVND (reference sequence).

The chain carries TRBV5-6 and TRBJ1-5, with D possibly being TRBD1 (5 bases). CDR1 and CDR2 from the germline V gene are SGHDT and YYEEEE. This CDR3 spans 15 amino acids. V was clipped by 4 bases and J by 0 bases, with 11 bases between them. The CDR3 loop is CASSTSGHSNQPQHF. DNA of the CDR3: TGTGCCAGCAGCACATCAGGGCATAGCAATCAGCCCCAGCATTTT.

The J gene is TRBJ2-7, the V gene TRBV5-4, with D hard to call. V lost 4 bases and J 3 bases, leaving 14 bases between the germline ends. The CDR3 extends over 14 amino acids. Germline V lookup: CDR1 SGHNT, CDR2 YYREEE (reference sequence). The CDR3 sequence: CASSPGPLHYEQYF. Here the CDR3 DNA reads TGTGCCAGCAGCCCGGGTCCACTCCACTACGAGCAGTACTTC.

The chain uses TRBV19 and TRBJ1-1; D is unclear. Between the trimmed V and J ends, which lost 0 bases and 3 bases, there was a span of 8 bases. Germline V lookup: CDR1 LNHDA, CDR2 SQIVND (reference sequence). The CDR3 runs 14 residues. The CDR3 nucleotides read TGTGCCAGTAGTATAGAACAGTTGGACACTGAAGCTTTCTTT. Its translation is CASSIEQLDTEAFF.

This clone was counted once. The chain has TRBV6-2 or TRBV6-3 and TRBJ1-6, with D unclear. Per germline, CDR1 MNHEY and CDR2 SVGEGT. The CDR3 spans 14 residues. Trimming left V 5 bases short and J 0 bases short, with 5 bases between. CDR3 coding DNA: TGTGCCAGCAGTGCCAGCTCCTATAATTCACCCCTCCACTTT. Its protein product is CASSASSYNSPLHF.

The chain uses TRBV5-4 and TRBJ1-1; 7 positions match TRBD1. The CDR3 loop spans 13 amino acids. Trimming removed 3 bases from V and 7 bases from J; junction bases left unmatched: 6. From germline, CDR1 is SGHNT and CDR2 YYREEE (reference sequence). In DNA form, the CDR3 reads TGTGCCAGCAGCTACAGGGGTCGGAATGAAGCTTTCTTT. It codes for CASSYRGRNEAFF.

The J gene is TRBJ2-5, the V gene TRBV19, with a weak D call TRBD1 (6 bases). V lost 6 bases and J 1 base, leaving 12 bases between the germline ends. The CDR3 has 14 residues. The germline V gene encodes CDR1 LNHDA and CDR2 SQIVND (reference sequence). Here the CDR3 DNA reads TGTGCCAGTAGGTTCGACAGGCCCCAAGAGACCCAGTACTTC. This sequence encodes CASRFDRPQETQYF. Combining the CDR3 with reference TRBV19 and TRBJ2-5 gives the whole variable domain DGGITQSPKYLFRKEGQNVTLSCEQNLNHDAMYWYRQDPGQGLRLIYYSQIVNDFQKGDIAEGYSVSREKKESFPLTVTSAQKNPTAFYLCASRFDRPQETQYFGPGTRLLVL.

This clone was seen only once. The chain has TRBV9 and TRBJ2-7; 9 bases fit TRBD1. The CDR3 runs 16 residues. With 1 base clipped from V and 6 bases from J, the junction kept 11 bases outside the gene matches. CDR1 is SGDLS and CDR2 is YYNGEE in the germline V gene. CDR3 in amino acids: CASSVTRDRAFGEQYF. The CDR3 DNA is TGTGCCAGCAGCGTAACTCGGGACAGGGCTTTTGGCGAGCAGTACTTC.

This sequence joins TRBV2 and TRBJ2-7; 8 bases agree with TRBD2. Germline values: CDR1 SNHLY, CDR2 FYNNEI. The ends lost 4 bases at V and 6 bases at J; junction bases unmatched: 11. The CDR3 length is 15 residues. CDR3 nucleotides: TGTGCCAGCAGTGTTTCGGGACTAGTATTAGGCGAGCAGTACTTC. Translated, it gives CASSVSGLVLGEQYF.